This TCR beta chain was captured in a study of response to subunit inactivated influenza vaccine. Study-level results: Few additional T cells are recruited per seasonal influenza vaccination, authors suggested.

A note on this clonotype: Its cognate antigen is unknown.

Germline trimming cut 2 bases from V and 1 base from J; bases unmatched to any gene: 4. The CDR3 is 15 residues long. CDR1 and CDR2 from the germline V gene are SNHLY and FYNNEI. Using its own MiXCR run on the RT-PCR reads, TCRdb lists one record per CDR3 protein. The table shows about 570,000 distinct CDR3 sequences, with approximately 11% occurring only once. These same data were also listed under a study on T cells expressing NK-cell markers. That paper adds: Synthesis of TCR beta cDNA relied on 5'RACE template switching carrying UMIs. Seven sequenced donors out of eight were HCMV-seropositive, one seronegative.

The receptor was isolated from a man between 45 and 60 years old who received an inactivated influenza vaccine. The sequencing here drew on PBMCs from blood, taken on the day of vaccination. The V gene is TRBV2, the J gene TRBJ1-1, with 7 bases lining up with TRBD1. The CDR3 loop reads CASSESRGRNTEAFF. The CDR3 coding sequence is TGTGCCAGCAGTGAATCCAGGGGGAGGAACACTGAAGCTTTCTTT.